A single sample gave rise to the 27 T cell receptor beta chains below, sequenced in a study of radiotherapy plus CTLA-4 blockade in lung cancer. The assay was immunoSEQ multiplex PCR, and TCRdb's table has in-frame clones only and misses some. The table includes tens of thousands of clones, about four fifths detected once. Sample: peripheral blood, taken from a patient treated with radiotherapy plus ipilimumab. The receptors stem from a human donor with non-small cell lung cancer that progressed on radiotherapy plus ipilimumab.

Remarks on this clone: One end of the junction does not line up with germline, which may come from a read error. V usage is TRBV12-5 and J usage is TRBJ2-7; TRBD1 aligns across 7 bases. The CDR3 sequence is 20 residues long. Germline CDR1 is LGHNT and CDR2 is FRNRAP. The CDR3 bases are TGTGCTAGTGGTTTGGGGTGGGTCTCAGACGGGACAGTTCCCTCCGACGAGCAGTACTTC. Translating it yields CASGLGWVSDGTVPSDEQYF.

This clone has a single count. The chain has TRBV19 and TRBJ1-2; D is undetermined. CDR1 LNHDA and CDR2 SQIVND come from the germline V gene (reference sequence). The CDR3 length is 13 residues. Between the trimmed V and J ends, which lost 6 bases and 4 bases, there was a span of 12 bases. The CDR3 bases are TGTGCCAGTAGAGCGGGCTTGGGCTATGGCTACACCTTC. It specifies CASRAGLGYGYTF.

The chain carries TRBV19 and TRBJ1-2, with D uncertain. V was trimmed by 5 bases and J by 5 bases, leaving 12 bases between them. This CDR3 comprises 13 residues. Germline V gene lookup returns CDR1 LNHDA and CDR2 SQIVND (reference sequence). CDR3 bases: TGTGCCAGTAGTTACCGAACAGTTTATGGCTACACCTTC. It is translated as CASSYRTVYGYTF.

V is TRBV9 and J is TRBJ2-1; D is possibly TRBD2 (6 bases). CDR1 is SGDLS and CDR2 is YYNGEE in the germline V gene. The CDR3 is 15 amino acids. The V gene lost 0 bases and the J gene lost 0 bases, with 7 bases spanning the gap. For the CDR3, the DNA is TGTGCCAGCAGCGTAGCGGGGGACTCCTACAATGAGCAGTTCTTC. The encoded protein is CASSVAGDSYNEQFF. Complete variable domain (other parts from reference TRBV9 and TRBJ2-1): DSGVTQTPKHLITATGQRVTLRCSPRSGDLSVYWYQQSLDQGLQFLIQYYNGEERAKGNILERFSAQQFPDLHSELNLSSLELGDSALYFCASSVAGDSYNEQFFGPGTRLTVL.

This clone was picked up one time. The CDR3, as DNA: TGCGCCAGCAGCCAAGACGTAGCGGGGGGGGTAGATACGCAGTATTTT. This encodes CASSQDVAGGVDTQYF. This sequence joins TRBV4-1 and TRBJ2-3; 11 nucleotides line up with TRBD2. V was pared by 0 bases and J by 5 bases, with 4 bases of the junction left unmatched. The CDR3 runs to 16 residues. The germline V gene has CDR1 MGHRA and CDR2 YSYEKL.

This clone was observed a handful of times. This chain links TRBV5-6 with TRBJ1-5, with D hard to call. CDR1 is SGHDT, CDR2 YYEEEE, per germline. This CDR3 contains 14 residues. V lost 5 bases, J lost 1 base, and 10 bases lay in between. CDR3 nucleotide sequence: TGTGCCAGCAGTTCGGAGGCAAGCAATCAGCCCCAGCATTTT. Its translation is CASSSEASNQPQHF.

The chain links TRBV5-1 to TRBJ1-6, with D possibly being TRBD1 (5 bases). The CDR3 is made up of 15 amino acids. The germline CDR1 and CDR2 sequences are SGHRS and YFSETQ. V was cut by 0 bases and J by 2 bases, with 6 bases left in between. The CDR3 sequence: CASSLEGPYNSPLHF. CDR3 nucleotides: TGCGCCAGCAGCTTGGAGGGGCCCTATAATTCACCCCTCCACTTT.

The rearrangement links TRBV7-6 to TRBJ1-6; 11 bases map to TRBD1. The CDR3 covers 15 residues. V gave up 4 bases and J gave up 8 bases; unmatched junction bases: 4. Germline V CDR1 and CDR2: SGHVS, FNYEAQ. Here the CDR3 reads CASSSRTGGDSPLHF. CDR3 nucleotide sequence: TGTGCCAGCAGCTCACGGACAGGGGGCGATTCACCCCTCCACTTT.

The rearrangement links TRBV6-1 to TRBJ1-2; a possible D gene is TRBD1 (6 bases). V was pared by 6 bases and J by 3 bases, with 14 bases between. Germline CDR1 reads MNHNS; CDR2 reads SASEGT. The CDR3 totals 14 residues. This CDR3 is CASSPRGADYGYTF. As DNA, the CDR3 is TGTGCCAGCAGCCCGCGGGGGGCCGACTATGGCTACACCTTC.

Only a few counts were recorded for this clone. V usage is TRBV10-3 and J usage is TRBJ2-7, with 7 nucleotides matching TRBD1. Germline CDR1 ENHRY, CDR2 SYGVKD. With V trimmed by 4 bases and J by 0 bases, 6 bases remained unmatched. CDR3 length: 15 residues. Here the CDR3 reads CAISAITGDSYEQYF. DNA for the CDR3: TGTGCCATCAGTGCCATCACAGGGGACTCCTACGAGCAGTACTTC.

The CDR3 is CASSYGGAKETQYF. The CDR3, as DNA: TGTGCCAGCAGTTACGGGGGGGCCAAAGAGACCCAGTACTTC. This chain joins TRBV6-5 and TRBJ2-5; D may be TRBD2 (7 bases). Germline V lookup: CDR1 MNHEY, CDR2 SVGAGI. This CDR3 spans 14 amino acids. V shed 2 bases and J shed 3 bases, with 10 bases lying between them.

The chain couples TRBV10-3 to TRBJ2-1; the match to TRBD2 covers 12 bases. The V segment lost 6 bases and the J segment 6 bases; nucleotides outside the gene matches: 6. The CDR3 has 15 amino acids. The germline V gene has CDR1 ENHRY and CDR2 SYGVKD. CDR3: CAISDGLAGPNEQFF. CDR3 sequence (DNA): TGTGCCATCAGCGATGGACTAGCGGGGCCCAATGAGCAGTTCTTC.

V and J are TRBV4-3 and TRBJ1-5; 9 bases agree with TRBD1. CDR3 length equals 17 residues. The germline V gene encodes CDR1 LGHNA and CDR2 YSLEER. V gave up 0 bases and J gave up 3 bases; unmatched junction bases: 6. CDR3 nucleotide sequence: TGCGCCAGCAGCCAAGATTCGGACAGGGGAATCAATCAGCCCCAGCATTTT. Its translation is CASSQDSDRGINQPQHF.

The V gene is TRBV29-1, the J gene TRBJ1-1, with a weak D call TRBD1 (6 bases). Trimming took 6 bases from V and 0 from J, leaving 17 bases between them. The CDR3 spans 15 residues. Germline CDR1 SQVTM, CDR2 ANQGSEA. The CDR3 DNA sequence: TGCAGCGTCCTGTCAGGGGTTTCGTTGAACACTGAAGCTTTCTTT. Its protein product is CSVLSGVSLNTEAFF.

The chain employs TRBV2 and TRBJ2-1; D possibly corresponds to TRBD2 (6 bases). The V and J ends lost 4 bases and 9 bases respectively, with 16 bases between them. CDR3 length: 14 residues. The germline CDR1 and CDR2 sequences are SNHLY and FYNNEI. CDR3 DNA: TGTGCCAGCAGTGGGATGGGGAGGTCTGGTGAGCAGTTCTTC. Encoded protein: CASSGMGRSGEQFF. The full variable domain, completed using reference TRBV2 and TRBJ2-1, is EPEVTQTPSHQVTQMGQEVILRCVPISNHLYFYWYRQILGQKVEFLVSFYNNEISEKSEIFDDQFSVERPDGSNFTLKIRSTKLEDSAMYFCASSGMGRSGEQFFGPGTRLTVL.

The chain couples TRBV2 to TRBJ1-6; D is perhaps TRBD1 (5 bases). The CDR3 covers 16 residues. From germline, CDR1 is SNHLY and CDR2 FYNNEI. The germline V and J ends were trimmed by 4 bases and 6 bases, with 16 bases remaining between them. The CDR3 spells CASSGGGGVGNSPLHF. DNA of the CDR3: TGTGCCAGCAGTGGGGGTGGGGGGGTAGGTAATTCACCCCTCCACTTT.

The rearrangement joins TRBV2 to TRBJ2-1; 9 bases line up with TRBD2. Unmatched junction bases numbered 7, after V lost 9 bases and J lost 7 bases. This CDR3 is 13 amino acids long. The germline V gene encodes CDR1 SNHLY and CDR2 FYNNEI. DNA for the CDR3: TGTGCCAGTAGCGGGGGTCCTTTGAATGAGCAGTTCTTC. Translated: CASSGGPLNEQFF.

V and J are TRBV27 and TRBJ1-1; tentative D call: TRBD1 (5 bases). V gave up 3 bases and J gave up 1 base, with 9 bases separating them. This CDR3 has 14 amino acids. Germline-derived CDR1 and CDR2 are MNHEY and SMNVEV (reference sequence). The CDR3 loop reads CASSFSQGNTEAFF. The DNA for the CDR3 is TGTGCCAGCAGTTTCTCGCAGGGGAACACTGAAGCTTTCTTT.

CDR3 protein: CASSLGGQGAYTIYF. The DNA of the CDR3 is TGTGCCAGCAGCTTGGGAGGGCAGGGGGCCTACACCATATATTTT. The chain combines TRBV5-4 with TRBJ1-3; 8 bases are a match to TRBD1. Germline CDR1 and CDR2: SGHNT and YYREEE (reference sequence). V lost 0 bases and J lost 8; bases outside the gene matches: 7. CDR3 length: 15 residues.

J is TRBJ2-7 and V is TRBV19; 7 nucleotides agree with TRBD2. Looked up from germline, CDR1 is LNHDA and CDR2 is SQIVND (reference sequence). The CDR3 has 14 residues. V was clipped by 3 bases and J by 3 bases; unmatched bases: 5. This CDR3 is CASSMGGENYEQYF. Written as DNA, the CDR3 is TGTGCCAGTAGTATGGGAGGGGAAAACTACGAGCAGTACTTC.

There are a few counts of this clone. The chain joins TRBV19 to TRBJ1-1; 7 bases agree with TRBD1. V was clipped by 9 bases and J by 5 bases; unmatched bases: 12. Germline CDR1 is LNHDA and CDR2 is SQIVND (reference sequence). CDR3 length: 14 residues. CDR3 bases: TGTGCCAGCTCCCTCCCGGGACAGTCGACTGAAGCTTTCTTT. Translated: CASSLPGQSTEAFF.

The chain links TRBV5-1 to TRBJ1-1; the D is unclear. Germline CDR1 and CDR2: SGHRS and YFSETQ. CDR3 size: 15 residues. V lost 1 base to trimming and J lost 4 bases, with 14 bases between them. CDR3 sequence reads: CASSLISVTATEAFF. DNA of the CDR3: TGCGCCAGCAGCTTGATTAGCGTTACAGCCACTGAAGCTTTCTTT.

The chain links TRBV18 to TRBJ1-1; D is unresolved. Per germline, CDR1 KGHSH and CDR2 LQKENI. The CDR3 is 15 amino acids. V lost 3 bases, J lost 4 bases, and 15 bases lay in between. The CDR3, as DNA: TGTGCCAGCTCACCCAGGAGGGTGGAAGTCACTGAAGCTTTCTTT. Translated: CASSPRRVEVTEAFF. Full variable domain (rest looked up from reference TRBV18 and TRBJ1-1): NAGVMQNPRHLVRRRGQEARLRCSPMKGHSHVYWYRQLPEEGLKFMVYLQKENIIDESGMPKERFSAEFPKEGPSILRIQQVVRGDSAAYFCASSPRRVEVTEAFFGQGTRLTVV.

The sample holds a few counts of this clone. The V call is TRBV6-5, the J call TRBJ1-4, with 9 bases fitting TRBD1. The CDR3 is 15 residues long. Germline values: CDR1 MNHEY, CDR2 SVGAGI. V was pared by 5 bases and J by 5 bases, with 6 bases of the junction left unmatched. The CDR3 DNA reads as TGTGCCAGCAGTATTCGGACAGGGGACAATGAAAAACTGTTTTTT. Translated, it gives CASSIRTGDNEKLFF.

The chain has TRBV27 and TRBJ1-4; possible D gene TRBD1, 5 bases. CDR3 length equals 14 residues. Trimming stripped 1 base from V and 3 bases from J, with 6 bases between. Germline assignment: CDR1 MNHEY and CDR2 SMNVEV (reference sequence). The CDR3, as DNA: TGTGCCAGCAGTTTATGGGGGGCTAATGAAAAACTGTTTTTT. Its protein product is CASSLWGANEKLFF.

The chain links TRBV7-9 to TRBJ1-6, with TRBD1 identical over 9 bases. The trim removed 4 bases at V and 7 bases at J, leaving 8 bases unmatched. Germline CDR1 is SEHNR and CDR2 is FQNEAQ (reference sequence). This CDR3 spans 16 amino acids. As DNA, the CDR3 is TGTGCCAGCAGCTCGCGTACCGGGACAGGGAATTCACCCCTCCACTTT. It translates to CASSSRTGTGNSPLHF.

The rearrangement joins TRBV5-1 to TRBJ2-2, with TRBD2 matching 7 bases. CDR3 length: 15 amino acids. CDR1 and CDR2 from the germline V gene are SGHRS and YFSETQ. J was trimmed by 1 base and V by 0 bases; bases with no gene match: 0. In DNA, the CDR3 is TGCGCCAGCAGCTTGGGCGGGGGGAACACCGGGGAGCTGTTTTTT. It is translated as CASSLGGGNTGELFF.